One sample yielded the 28 T cell receptor beta chains listed below, sequenced in a study of OX40 agonist ivuxolimab in advanced cancers. Data came from immunoSEQ multiplex PCR; TCRdb stores just in-frame clones and leaves some out. The table has approximately 28,000 clones, roughly 83% seen once; the top ten hold about a quarter. This material consisted of CD4+ or CD8+ T cells sorted from blood, taken in a trial of the OX40 agonist ivuxolimab. The receptors originated from an adult with an advanced solid tumor such as melanoma, head and neck, liver or kidney cancer.

This clone was seen just once. The V and J genes are TRBV2 and TRBJ2-5; TRBD1 agrees at 8 bases. CDR1 is SNHLY, CDR2 FYNNEI, per germline. The V gene end was trimmed by 2 bases and the J gene end by 5 bases; junction bases not matched to a gene: 16. The CDR3 has 18 residues. For the CDR3, the DNA is TGTGCCAGCAGTGAACCCCAGGGGGCGATTCAAGTCCGTGAGACCCAGTACTTC. Protein: CASSEPQGAIQVRETQYF.

This rearrangement joins TRBV28 to TRBJ1-5; 8 bases match TRBD1. CDR3 size: 19 residues. Germline V gene sequence: CDR1 MDHEN, CDR2 SYDVKM. The trim removed 2 bases at V and 4 bases at J, leaving 16 bases unmatched. Written as DNA, the CDR3 is TGTGCCAGCAGTTTACCCGGGACAGGAGACACTCTGGGTAATCAGCCCCAGCATTTT. It is translated as CASSLPGTGDTLGNQPQHF. Filled out from reference TRBV28 and TRBJ1-5, the complete variable domain reads DVKVTQSSRYLVKRTGEKVFLECVQDMDHENMFWYRQDPGLGLRLIYFSYDVKMKEKGDIPEGYSVSREKKERFSLILESASTNQTSMYLCASSLPGTGDTLGNQPQHFGDGTRLSIL.

The J gene is TRBJ1-5, the V gene TRBV27, with a tentative D call TRBD1 (5 bases). Germline-derived CDR1 and CDR2 are MNHEY and SMNVEV (reference sequence). The CDR3 sequence is 15 residues long. The V and J ends lost 5 bases and 1 base respectively, with 12 bases between them. CDR3 DNA: TGTGCCAGCAGTCCCTTGCAGGGAAGCAATCAGCCCCAGCATTTT. It yields the protein CASSPLQGSNQPQHF.

The V call is TRBV27, the J call TRBJ1-5; tentative D call: TRBD1 (5 bases). Germline CDR1 reads MNHEY; CDR2 reads SMNVEV (reference sequence). The V end was cut by 7 bases, the J end by 6 bases, with 25 bases between. The CDR3 spans 17 residues. The CDR3 loop is CASTIPRGRFTSQPQHF. DNA of the CDR3: TGTGCCAGCACCATCCCACGGGGCAGGTTCACAAGTCAGCCCCAGCATTTT.

V usage is TRBV29-1 and J usage is TRBJ1-1; TRBD1 is a possible D gene (5 bases). The CDR3 has 11 residues. Per germline, CDR1 SQVTM and CDR2 ANQGSEA. Trimming removed 3 bases from V and 10 bases from J, with 12 bases in between. The CDR3 loop is CSVDPGGRAFF. CDR3 in DNA: TGCAGCGTTGACCCTGGGGGGAGAGCTTTCTTT.

CDR3 nucleotide sequence: TGTGCCAGCATCCTCCCTCCCGGGACAGGGGGGGAGACCCAGTACTTC. Its protein is CASILPPGTGGETQYF. This rearrangement joins TRBV7-9 to TRBJ2-5; 11 bases are shared with TRBD1. Looked up from germline, CDR1 is SEHNR and CDR2 is FQNEAQ (reference sequence). Trimming at V came to 7 bases and at J to 5 bases, leaving 12 bases not matched to a gene. The CDR3 runs to 16 residues. Filled out from reference TRBV7-9 and TRBJ2-5, the complete variable domain reads DTGVSQNPRHKITKRGQNVTFRCDPISEHNRLYWYRQTLGQGPEFLTYFQNEAQLEKSRLLSDRFSAERPKGSFSTLEIQRTEQGDSAMYLCASILPPGTGGETQYFGPGTRLLVL.

The J gene is TRBJ2-1, the V gene TRBV11-3, with 10 bases aligning to TRBD1. J was trimmed by 1 base and V by 4 bases; bases with no gene match: 4. Per the germline V gene, CDR1 is SGHNT and CDR2 is YENEEA. This CDR3 has 16 residues. Here the CDR3 DNA reads TGTGCCAGCAGCTCCAGGACAGGGGGATCCTACAATGAGCAGTTCTTC. Its protein is CASSSRTGGSYNEQFF.

The gene calls are TRBV12-5 and TRBJ1-2, with unresolved D. V gave up 7 bases and J gave up 2 bases, with 11 bases separating them. The CDR3 extends over 13 amino acids. The V gene's germline CDR1 is LGHNT and CDR2 FRNRAP. CDR3 bases: TGTGCTAGTGCACCGTGGGAGAACTATGGCTACACCTTC. It yields the protein CASAPWENYGYTF.

This clone was detected only a few times. This chain connects TRBV6-5 to TRBJ1-2; D ambiguous. CDR1 MNHEY and CDR2 SVGAGI come from the germline V gene. V was trimmed by 0 bases and J by 0 bases, leaving 8 bases between them. The CDR3 loop spans 15 amino acids. The DNA for the CDR3 is TGTGCCAGCAGTTACTCGGCGGGAACTAACTATGGCTACACCTTC. This sequence encodes CASSYSAGTNYGYTF.

The chain employs TRBV9 and TRBJ1-1; no clear D. The germline gives CDR1 SGDLS, CDR2 YYNGEE. The CDR3 contains 17 residues. V gave up 3 bases and J gave up 1 base, with 19 bases separating them. CDR3 sequence reads: CASSAQSRRIGNTEAFF. CDR3 in DNA: TGTGCCAGCAGCGCCCAGTCTCGGCGGATCGGGAACACTGAAGCTTTCTTT.

This chain uses TRBV4-1 with TRBJ2-7, with D unresolved. The V gene's germline CDR1 is MGHRA and CDR2 YSYEKL. V was shortened by 2 bases and J by 5 bases, with 13 bases between the two germline ends. The CDR3 has 14 amino acids. CDR3 amino acids: CASSQFPGSNEQYF. For the CDR3, the DNA is TGCGCCAGCAGCCAATTCCCCGGGTCCAACGAGCAGTACTTC.

V is TRBV7-2 and J is TRBJ1-1, with D unclear. Between the trimmed V and J ends, which lost 1 base and 0 bases, there was a span of 6 bases. The CDR3 is 14 residues long. Germline values: CDR1 SGHTA, CDR2 FQGNSA. The CDR3 region has the DNA TGTGCCAGCAGCTTAGTCAGCATGAACACTGAAGCTTTCTTT. Protein: CASSLVSMNTEAFF.

The gene calls are TRBV5-6 and TRBJ2-1; D gene ambiguous. Germline CDR1 is SGHDT and CDR2 is YYEEEE. Trimming removed 4 bases from V and 3 bases from J, with 11 bases in between. This CDR3 has 14 amino acids. The CDR3 loop is CASSGQTFYNEQFF. CDR3 bases: TGTGCCAGCAGCGGGCAGACTTTCTACAATGAGCAGTTCTTC.

The V and J genes are TRBV27 and TRBJ1-2; no definite D call. There are 17 residues in the CDR3. Trimming removed 2 bases at V and 2 bases at J, with 18 bases between. Per the germline V gene, CDR1 is MNHEY and CDR2 is SMNVEV (reference sequence). Written as DNA, the CDR3 is TGTGCCAGCAGTTTAGGAGGGATTACACTCGGAAACTATGGCTACACCTTC. It is translated as CASSLGGITLGNYGYTF.

The CDR3 protein is CASSWPRTSGTYEQYF. The CDR3, as DNA: TGTGCCAGCAGCTGGCCCAGGACTAGCGGGACTTACGAGCAGTACTTC. V is TRBV7-8 and J is TRBJ2-7; the match to TRBD2 covers 12 bases. The CDR3 is 16 residues long. J was trimmed by 4 bases and V by 4 bases; bases with no gene match: 8. CDR1 is SGHVS and CDR2 is FQNEAQ in the germline V gene.

Only a few counts were recorded for this clone. The chain carries TRBV4-2 and TRBJ1-5, with no clear D. In germline, CDR1 is LGHNA, CDR2 YNFKEQ. V lost 0 bases to trimming and J lost 0 bases, with 6 bases between them. The CDR3 runs to 15 residues. Here the CDR3 DNA reads TGTGCCAGCAGCCAAGAGCGGGCTAGCAATCAGCCCCAGCATTTT. Its translation is CASSQERASNQPQHF.

This sequence joins TRBV7-9 and TRBJ2-1; 11 bases match TRBD1. The V gene end was trimmed by 7 bases and the J gene end by 2 bases; junction bases not matched to a gene: 4. CDR3 length: 15 residues. CDR1 and CDR2 from the germline V gene are SEHNR and FQNEAQ (reference sequence). CDR3 region: CASIPGQGAYNEQFF. The CDR3 region has the DNA TGTGCCAGCATCCCGGGACAGGGGGCCTACAATGAGCAGTTCTTC.

The chain combines TRBV4-2 with TRBJ2-7; the match to TRBD2 covers 10 bases. CDR1 is LGHNA, CDR2 YNFKEQ, per germline. The length of the CDR3 is 15 residues. With V trimmed by 5 bases and J by 0 bases, 4 bases remained unmatched. CDR3 in amino acids: CASSSGLATSYEQYF. The CDR3 DNA is TGTGCCAGCAGCTCGGGACTAGCGACCTCCTACGAGCAGTACTTC.

CDR3 protein: CASSLFGNQPQHF. CDR3 coding DNA: TGTGCCAGCAGTTTATTTGGGAATCAGCCCCAGCATTTT. The V gene is TRBV27, the J gene TRBJ1-5; D unclear. Germline V lookup: CDR1 MNHEY, CDR2 SMNVEV (reference sequence). The CDR3 length is 13 residues. V dropped 1 base and J dropped 4 bases, with 5 bases sitting between them.

The genes are TRBV19 and TRBJ1-5; no clear D gene. Trimming stripped 7 bases from V and 7 bases from J, with 11 bases between. Germline V lookup: CDR1 LNHDA, CDR2 SQIVND (reference sequence). The CDR3 contains 12 residues. The CDR3 loop is CASTLGRQPQHF. The CDR3 DNA reads as TGTGCCAGTACCCTTGGGAGGCAGCCCCAGCATTTT.

The chain is built from TRBV11-3 and TRBJ2-7, with 12 nucleotides matching TRBD2. This CDR3 spans 17 amino acids. Germline assignment: CDR1 SGHNT and CDR2 YENEEA. V trimming: 0 bases; J trimming: 7 bases; junction bases outside the gene matches: 10. The CDR3 protein is CASSLELAGGTPREQYF. In DNA form, the CDR3 reads TGTGCCAGCAGCTTAGAACTAGCGGGAGGAACTCCGCGGGAGCAGTACTTC.

V gene TRBV5-6 combines with J gene TRBJ2-7; tentatively, D is TRBD1 (6 bases). The CDR3 extends over 13 amino acids. The ends were cut back, 4 bases at V and 3 bases at J, with 11 bases in the middle. Germline CDR1 SGHDT, CDR2 YYEEEE. Here the CDR3 reads CASSTGINYEQYF. In nucleotides, the CDR3 is TGTGCCAGCAGCACAGGGATTAACTACGAGCAGTACTTC. The full variable domain, rest sourced from reference TRBV5-6 and TRBJ2-7, is DAGVTQSPTHLIKTRGQQVTLRCSPKSGHDTVSWYQQALGQGPQFIFQYYEEEERQRGNFPDRFSGHQFPNYSSELNVNALLLGDSALYLCASSTGINYEQYFGPGTRLTVT.

Note on this clone: At one end the junction does not follow the germline gene, possibly because of a read error. V usage is TRBV10-2 and J usage is TRBJ2-2; D unclear. CDR1 WSHSY and CDR2 SAAADI come from the germline V gene. The CDR3 loop spans 12 amino acids. The DNA for the CDR3 is TGCGCCAGCACTGAGAACACCGGGGAGCTGTTTTTT. Its protein is CASTENTGELFF.

This chain links TRBV11-2 with TRBJ2-1; D is ambiguous. V lost 6 bases and J lost 4, with 10 bases in between. This CDR3 contains 13 residues. Germline CDR1 is SGHAT and CDR2 is FQNNGV. DNA for the CDR3: TGTGCCAGCAGGATTCTCCTGTACAATGAGCAGTTCTTC. Translating it yields CASRILLYNEQFF.

This clone came up a few times. The CDR3 loop reads CASSERTTANTEAFF. CDR3 DNA sequence: TGTGCCAGCAGTGAGAGGACGACCGCGAACACTGAAGCTTTCTTT. The chain links TRBV25-1 to TRBJ1-1; no firm D call. CDR1 MGHDK and CDR2 SYGVNS come from the germline V gene. The CDR3 loop spans 15 amino acids. Trimming took 3 bases from V and 1 from J, leaving 12 bases between them.

The V call is TRBV7-8, the J call TRBJ2-3; D possibly uses TRBD1 or TRBD2 (5 bases each). V lost 5 bases and J 6 bases, leaving 15 bases between the germline ends. The CDR3 has 14 residues. Germline V CDR1 and CDR2: SGHVS, FQNEAQ. The CDR3 reads CASSLRGPRDTQYF. The CDR3 DNA reads as TGTGCCAGCAGCCTCCGGGGCCCGAGGGATACGCAGTATTTT.

The rearrangement links TRBV19 to TRBJ2-7, with no clear D. Germline CDR1 LNHDA, CDR2 SQIVND (reference sequence). The CDR3 runs 11 residues. Between the trimmed V and J ends, which lost 9 bases and 2 bases, there was a span of 8 bases. CDR3 region: CASGFTYEQYF. The CDR3 DNA is TGTGCCAGCGGTTTCACCTACGAGCAGTACTTC.

J is TRBJ2-3 and V is TRBV27; D may be TRBD1 or TRBD2 (5 bases each). CDR3 length: 15 residues. Trimming cost V 5 bases and J 6 bases, with 18 bases left between them. Germline CDR1 and CDR2: MNHEY and SMNVEV (reference sequence). In DNA form, the CDR3 reads TGTGCCAGCAGTATAGGGACCGCTGTTTGGGATACGCAGTATTTT. It yields the protein CASSIGTAVWDTQYF.